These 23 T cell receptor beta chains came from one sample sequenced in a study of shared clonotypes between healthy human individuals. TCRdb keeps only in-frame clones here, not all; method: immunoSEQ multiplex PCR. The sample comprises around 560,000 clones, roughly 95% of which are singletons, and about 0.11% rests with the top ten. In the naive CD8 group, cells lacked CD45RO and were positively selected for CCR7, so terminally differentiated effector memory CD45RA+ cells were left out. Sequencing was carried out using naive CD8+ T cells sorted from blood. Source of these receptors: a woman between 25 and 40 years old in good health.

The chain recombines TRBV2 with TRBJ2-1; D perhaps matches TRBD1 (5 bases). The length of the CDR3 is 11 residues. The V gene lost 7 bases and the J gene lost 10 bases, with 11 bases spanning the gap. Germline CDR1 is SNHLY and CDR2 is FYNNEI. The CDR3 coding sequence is TGTGCCAGCACGCCGAAGGGGGAGCAGTTCTTC. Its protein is CASTPKGEQFF.

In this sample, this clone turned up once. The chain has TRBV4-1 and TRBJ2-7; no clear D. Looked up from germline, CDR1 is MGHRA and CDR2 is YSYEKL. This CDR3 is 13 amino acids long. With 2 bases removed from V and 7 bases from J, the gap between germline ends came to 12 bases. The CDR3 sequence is CASSQNPSWEQYF. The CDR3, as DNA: TGCGCCAGCAGCCAAAACCCAAGTTGGGAGCAGTACTTC.

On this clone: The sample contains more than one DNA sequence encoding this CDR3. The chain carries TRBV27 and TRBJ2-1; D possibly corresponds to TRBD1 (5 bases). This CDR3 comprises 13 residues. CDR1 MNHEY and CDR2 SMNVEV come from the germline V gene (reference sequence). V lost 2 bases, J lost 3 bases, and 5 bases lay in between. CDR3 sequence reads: CASSLRGYNEQFF. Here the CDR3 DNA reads TGTGCCAGCAGTTTAAGGGGCTACAATGAGCAGTTCTTC.

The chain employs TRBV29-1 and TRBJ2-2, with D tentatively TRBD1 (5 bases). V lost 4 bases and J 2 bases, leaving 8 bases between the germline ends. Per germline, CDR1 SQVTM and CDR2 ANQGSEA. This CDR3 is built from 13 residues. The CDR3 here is CSVARDNTGELFF. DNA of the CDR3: TGCAGCGTTGCCAGGGATAACACCGGGGAGCTGTTTTTT.

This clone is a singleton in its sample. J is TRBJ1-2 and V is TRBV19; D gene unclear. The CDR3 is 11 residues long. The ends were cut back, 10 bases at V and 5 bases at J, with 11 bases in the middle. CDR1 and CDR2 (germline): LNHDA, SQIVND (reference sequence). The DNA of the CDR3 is TGTGCCACGAATGACGGATATGGCTACACCTTC. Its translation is CATNDGYGYTF.

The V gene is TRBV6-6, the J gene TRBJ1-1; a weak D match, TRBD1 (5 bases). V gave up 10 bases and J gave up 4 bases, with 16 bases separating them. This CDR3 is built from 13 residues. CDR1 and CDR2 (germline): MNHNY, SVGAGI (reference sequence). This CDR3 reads CATRAQGRTEAFF. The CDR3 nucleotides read TGTGCCACCAGGGCCCAGGGTCGCACTGAAGCTTTCTTT.

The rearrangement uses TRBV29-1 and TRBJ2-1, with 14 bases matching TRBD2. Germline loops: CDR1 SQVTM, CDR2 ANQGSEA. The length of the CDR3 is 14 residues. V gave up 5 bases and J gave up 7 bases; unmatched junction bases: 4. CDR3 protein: CSVMGTSGSNEQFF. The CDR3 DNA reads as TGCAGCGTTATGGGGACTAGCGGGAGTAATGAGCAGTTCTTC.

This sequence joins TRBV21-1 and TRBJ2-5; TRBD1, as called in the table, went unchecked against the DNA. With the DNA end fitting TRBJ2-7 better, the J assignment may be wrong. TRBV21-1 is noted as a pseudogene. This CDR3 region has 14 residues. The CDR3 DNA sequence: TGTGCCAGCAGTGGGGAGGACAGGACCTACGAGCAGTACTTC. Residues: CASSGEDRTYEQYF.

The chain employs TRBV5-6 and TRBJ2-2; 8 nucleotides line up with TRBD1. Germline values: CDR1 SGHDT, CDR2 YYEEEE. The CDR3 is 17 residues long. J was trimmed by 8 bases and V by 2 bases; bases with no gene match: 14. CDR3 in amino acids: CASSFAPGTGLRGELFF. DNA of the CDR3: TGTGCCAGCAGCTTCGCCCCCGGGACAGGTCTTAGGGGGGAGCTGTTTTTT.

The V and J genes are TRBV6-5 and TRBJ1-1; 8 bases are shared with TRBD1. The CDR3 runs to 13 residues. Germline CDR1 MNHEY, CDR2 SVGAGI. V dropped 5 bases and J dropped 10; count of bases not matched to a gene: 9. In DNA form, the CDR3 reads TGTGCCAGCAGTCCCACCCCAGGGGGCTTAGCTTTCTTT. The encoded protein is CASSPTPGGLAFF.

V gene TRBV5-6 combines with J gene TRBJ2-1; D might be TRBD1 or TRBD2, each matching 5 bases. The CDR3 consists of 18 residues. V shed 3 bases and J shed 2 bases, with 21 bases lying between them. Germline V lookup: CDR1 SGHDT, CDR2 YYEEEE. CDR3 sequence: CASSSPMAGSGPYNEQFF. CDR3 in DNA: TGTGCCAGCAGCTCCCCTATGGCCGGCTCGGGACCCTACAATGAGCAGTTCTTC.

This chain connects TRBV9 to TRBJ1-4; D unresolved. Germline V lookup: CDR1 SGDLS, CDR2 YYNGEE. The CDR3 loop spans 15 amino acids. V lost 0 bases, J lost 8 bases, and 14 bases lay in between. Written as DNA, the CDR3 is TGTGCCAGCAGCGTAGGGGGTCTCCTGGGGGAAAAACTGTTTTTT. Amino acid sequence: CASSVGGLLGEKLFF. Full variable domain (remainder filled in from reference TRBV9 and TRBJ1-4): DSGVTQTPKHLITATGQRVTLRCSPRSGDLSVYWYQQSLDQGLQFLIQYYNGEERAKGNILERFSAQQFPDLHSELNLSSLELGDSALYFCASSVGGLLGEKLFFGSGTQLSVL.

The CDR3 nucleotides read TGTGCCAGCAGTCACCTCCCAGCGGGAACTCGTGACAATGAGCAGTTCTTC. Translation: CASSHLPAGTRDNEQFF. The chain carries TRBV2 and TRBJ2-1, with 7 nucleotides matching TRBD2. V trimming: 5 bases; J trimming: 5 bases; junction bases outside the gene matches: 15. This CDR3 region has 17 residues. The germline gives CDR1 SNHLY, CDR2 FYNNEI.

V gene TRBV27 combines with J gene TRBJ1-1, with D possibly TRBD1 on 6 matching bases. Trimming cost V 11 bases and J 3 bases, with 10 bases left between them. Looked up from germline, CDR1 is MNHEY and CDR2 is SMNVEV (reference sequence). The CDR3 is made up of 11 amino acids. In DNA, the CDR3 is TGTGCCGTACAGGGAGACACTGAAGCTTTCTTT. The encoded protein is CAVQGDTEAFF.

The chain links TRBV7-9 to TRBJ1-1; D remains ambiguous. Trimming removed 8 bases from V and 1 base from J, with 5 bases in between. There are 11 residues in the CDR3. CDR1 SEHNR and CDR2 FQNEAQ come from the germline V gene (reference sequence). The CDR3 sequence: CASAANTEAFF. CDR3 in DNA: TGTGCCAGCGCCGCGAACACTGAAGCTTTCTTT. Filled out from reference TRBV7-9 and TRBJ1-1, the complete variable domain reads DTGVSQNPRHKITKRGQNVTFRCDPISEHNRLYWYRQTLGQGPEFLTYFQNEAQLEKSRLLSDRFSAERPKGSFSTLEIQRTEQGDSAMYLCASAANTEAFFGQGTRLTVV.

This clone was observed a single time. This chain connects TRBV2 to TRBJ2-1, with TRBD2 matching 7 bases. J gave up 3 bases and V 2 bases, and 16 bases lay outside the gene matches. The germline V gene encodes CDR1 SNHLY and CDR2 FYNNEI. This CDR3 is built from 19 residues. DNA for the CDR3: TGTGCCAGCAGTGAACCTACACCCCCACCTAGCGGACACTACAATGAGCAGTTCTTC. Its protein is CASSEPTPPPSGHYNEQFF.

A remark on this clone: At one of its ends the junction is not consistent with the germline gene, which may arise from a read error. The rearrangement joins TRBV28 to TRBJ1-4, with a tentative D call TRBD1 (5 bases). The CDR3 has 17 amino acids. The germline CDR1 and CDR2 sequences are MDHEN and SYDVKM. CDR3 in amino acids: CASSFGQGEDLNGKLFF. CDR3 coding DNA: TGTGCCAGCAGTTTCGGCCAGGGAGAGGACTTGAATGGAAAACTGTTTTTT.

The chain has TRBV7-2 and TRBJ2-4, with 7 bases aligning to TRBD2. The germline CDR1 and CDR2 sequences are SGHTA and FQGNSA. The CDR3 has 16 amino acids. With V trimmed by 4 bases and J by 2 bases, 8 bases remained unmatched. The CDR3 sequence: CASSYLGEGTKNIQYF. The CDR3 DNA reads TGTGCCAGCAGCTACCTAGGGGAGGGAACCAAAAACATTCAGTACTTC.

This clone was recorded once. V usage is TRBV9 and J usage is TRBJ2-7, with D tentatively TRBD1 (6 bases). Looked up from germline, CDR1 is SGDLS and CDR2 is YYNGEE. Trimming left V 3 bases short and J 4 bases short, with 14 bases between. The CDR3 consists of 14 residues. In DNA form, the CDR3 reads TGTGCCAGCAGCGCAGGACAGAATATATACGAGCAGTACTTC. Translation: CASSAGQNIYEQYF.

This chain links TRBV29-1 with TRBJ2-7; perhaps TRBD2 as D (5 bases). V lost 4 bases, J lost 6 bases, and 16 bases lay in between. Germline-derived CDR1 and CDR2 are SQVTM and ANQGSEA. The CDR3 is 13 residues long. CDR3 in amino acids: CSVVVQAGVEQYF. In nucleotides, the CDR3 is TGCAGCGTTGTAGTTCAGGCCGGGGTCGAGCAGTACTTC.

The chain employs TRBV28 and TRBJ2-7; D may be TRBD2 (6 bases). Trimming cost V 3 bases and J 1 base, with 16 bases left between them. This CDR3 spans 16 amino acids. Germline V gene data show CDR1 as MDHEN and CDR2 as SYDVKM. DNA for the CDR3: TGTGCCAGCAGTTTTTCCTATTCAGGACTATCCTACGAGCAGTACTTC. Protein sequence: CASSFSYSGLSYEQYF. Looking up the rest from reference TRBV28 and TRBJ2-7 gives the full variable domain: DVKVTQSSRYLVKRTGEKVFLECVQDMDHENMFWYRQDPGLGLRLIYFSYDVKMKEKGDIPEGYSVSREKKERFSLILESASTNQTSMYLCASSFSYSGLSYEQYFGPGTRLTVT.

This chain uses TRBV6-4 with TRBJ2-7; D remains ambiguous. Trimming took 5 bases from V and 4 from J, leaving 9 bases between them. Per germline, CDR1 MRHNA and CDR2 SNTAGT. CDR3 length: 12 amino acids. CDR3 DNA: TGTGCCAGCAGTCCTGACGGTTACGAGCAGTACTTC. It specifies CASSPDGYEQYF.

The CDR3 bases are TGTGCCAGTAGTATGGATATGAACACTGAAGCTTTCTTT. Protein sequence: CASSMDMNTEAFF. The chain has TRBV19 and TRBJ1-1; no firm D call. This CDR3 is built from 13 residues. The germline CDR1 and CDR2 sequences are LNHDA and SQIVND (reference sequence). V lost 3 bases to trimming and J lost 0 bases, with 5 bases between them.